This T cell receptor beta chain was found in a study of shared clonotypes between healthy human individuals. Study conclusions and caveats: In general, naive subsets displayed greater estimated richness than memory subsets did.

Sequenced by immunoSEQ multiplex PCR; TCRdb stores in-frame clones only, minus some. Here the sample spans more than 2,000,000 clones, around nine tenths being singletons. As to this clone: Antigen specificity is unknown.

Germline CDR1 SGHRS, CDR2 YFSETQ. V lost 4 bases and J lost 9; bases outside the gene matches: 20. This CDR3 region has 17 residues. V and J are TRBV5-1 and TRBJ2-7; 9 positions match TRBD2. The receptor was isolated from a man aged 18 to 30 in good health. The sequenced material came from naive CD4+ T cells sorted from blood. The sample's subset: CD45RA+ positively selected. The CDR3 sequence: CASSPFSAGGGGLVQYF. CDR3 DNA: TGCGCCAGCAGCCCGTTCAGTGCTGGCGGGGGGGGGTTGGTGCAGTACTTC. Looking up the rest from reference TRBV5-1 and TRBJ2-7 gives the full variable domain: KAGVTQTPRYLIKTRGQQVTLSCSPISGHRSVSWYQQTPGQGLQFLFEYFSETQRNKGNFPGRFSGRQFSNSRSEMNVSTLELGDSALYLCASSPFSAGGGGLVQYFGPGTRLTVT.